This is a list of T cell receptor beta chains from one sample in a study of T cell changes during pregnancy in multiple sclerosis. Clones were read by immunoSEQ multiplex PCR, and TCRdb kept only the in-frame ones, dropping some. This sample carries tens of thousands of clones, about 91% of them seen once, and the ten largest clones take about 1.5%. The material was peripheral blood, obtained in the second trimester of pregnancy. Source of these receptors: a female donor in good health, enrolled as a control in a pregnancy study. The CDR3 runs from the conserved cysteine through the conserved F or W. The D gene is left open where the match is weak. The size entry is marked missing in some rows and otherwise reads once, few, many or a size class.

J gene | clone size | D gene | V gene | CDR3 DNA | CDR3 protein
TRBJ1-1 | NA | NA | TRBV2 | TGTGCCAGCAGTAGGGAACAGGCCCTTTTGAACACTGAAGCTTTCTTT | CASSREQALLNTEAFF
TRBJ2-7 | NA | NA | TRBV25-1 | TGTGCCAGCAGTGGGATATTATCGGACTTCCCCATCGCCTACGAGCAGTACTTC | CASSGILSDFPIAYEQYF
TRBJ2-7 | NA | NA | TRBV28 | TGTGCCAGCAGTACGAAAGACAGGCCTGCCTACGAGCAGTACTTC | CASSTKDRPAYEQYF
TRBJ2-1 | NA | TRBD2 | TRBV7-7 | TGTGCTAGCAGCTTGGGACTAGCGCATTACAATGAGCAGTTCTTC | CASSLGLAHYNEQFF
TRBJ2-3 | NA | TRBD2 | TRBV6-4 | TGTGCCAGCAGCCCGACTAGCGGGGGCACAGATACGCAGTATTTT | CASSPTSGGTDTQYF
TRBJ1-3 | NA | NA | TRBV19 | TGTGCCAGTAGACCCGACAGTCTCTCTGGAAACACCATATATTTT | CASRPDSLSGNTIYF
TRBJ1-5 | NA | NA | TRBV19 | TGTGCCAGTAGTATCCGGCACTATAGCAATCAGCCCCAGCATTTT | CASSIRHYSNQPQHF
TRBJ2-7 | NA | NA | TRBV27 | TGTGCCAGCAGTTTATCGAGCCGGGGATCGGCCTACGAGCAGTACTTC | CASSLSSRGSAYEQYF
TRBJ2-7 | NA | NA | TRBV30 | TGTGCCTCCCCCTTTGGACCCCCGGGAGAATACGAGCAGTACTTC | CASPFGPPGEYEQYF
TRBJ1-3 | NA | NA | TRBV28 | TGTGCCAGCAGTTCGTCCGGACGGGACTCTGGAAACACCATATATTTT | CASSSSGRDSGNTIYF
TRBJ1-5 | NA | TRBD1 | TRBV27 | TGTGCCAGCAGTCTCTCCGGGACAGGGATGGGCAATCAGCCCCAGCATTTT | CASSLSGTGMGNQPQHF
TRBJ1-1 | NA | TRBD1 | TRBV28 | TGTGCCAGCAGTTTATTGACAGGGTGGACTGAAGCTTTCTTT | CASSLLTGWTEAFF
TRBJ2-7 | NA | TRBD2 | TRBV19 | TGTGCCAGTAGGATTAGCGGGAGTGGGTCGTACGAGCAGTACTTC | CASRISGSGSYEQYF
TRBJ2-2 | NA | TRBD2 | TRBV5-1 | TGCGCCAGCAGCGAGACTAGCGGATACACCGGGGAGCTGTTTTTT | CASSETSGYTGELFF
TRBJ2-1 | NA | NA | TRBV19 | TGTGCCAGTAGTCTTGCGAGCTTCACCTACAATGAGCAGTTCTTC | CASSLASFTYNEQFF
TRBJ2-2 | NA | TRBD2 | TRBV4-1 | TGCGCCAGCAGCCGGGACGGGACGGGGGGGACCGGGGAGCTGTTTTTT | CASSRDGTGGTGELFF
TRBJ2-1 | NA | TRBD2 | TRBV2 | TGTGCCAGCAGGGACCTGGGACTAGCGGGAGACGATGAGCAGTTCTTC | CASRDLGLAGDDEQFF
TRBJ1-5 | NA | NA | TRBV7-2 | TGTGCCAGCAGCTTTGCGGGGGAACAGCCCCAGCATTTT | CASSFAGEQPQHF
TRBJ2-1 | few | TRBD2 | TRBV4-1 | TGCGCCAGCAGCCAAGAAATGATGCGGGAGGTGGCTACGTTCTTC | CASSQEMMREVATFF
TRBJ2-7 | NA | TRBD2 | TRBV5-1 | TGCGCCAGCAGCTCTCGGACTAGCGGGAGCTACGAGCAGTACTTC | CASSSRTSGSYEQYF
TRBJ1-5 | NA | NA | TRBV15 | TGTGCCACCAGCAGCTTACAGGCTATCAATCAGCCCCAGCATTTT | CATSSLQAINQPQHF
TRBJ2-5 | NA | TRBD1 | TRBV7-2 | TGTGCCAGCAGCTTCAACAGGGGGACCAAAGAGACCCAGTACTTC | CASSFNRGTKETQYF
TRBJ1-1 | NA | NA | TRBV28 | TGTGCCAGCAGGGGGGGGAACACTGAAGCTTTCTTT | CASRGGNTEAFF
TRBJ2-1 | NA | NA | TRBV7-2 | TGTGCCAGCAGCTACGACTTGGGCTCCTACAATGAGCAGTTCTTC | CASSYDLGSYNEQFF
TRBJ2-7 | NA | TRBD2 | TRBV27 | TGTGCCAGCAGTAGTTTAGCGGGACAAACCTACGAGCAGTACTTC | CASSSLAGQTYEQYF
TRBJ1-4 | NA | TRBD1 | TRBV6-6 | TGTGCCAGCAGTCTCCTCCGGGACAGGGGTAATGAAAAACTGTTTTTT | CASSLLRDRGNEKLFF
TRBJ1-6 | NA | NA | TRBV4-2 | TGTGCCAGCAGCCAAGAAGGGGATAGTTCACCCCTCCACTTT | CASSQEGDSSPLHF
TRBJ2-3 | NA | NA | TRBV18 | TGTGCCAGCTCGGGTTCGGGAGCCACAGATACGCAGTATTTT | CASSGSGATDTQYF
TRBJ2-4 | NA | NA | TRBV4-1 | TGCGCCAGCAGCCAACTTGGGGGGAGGGCCAAAAACATTCAGTACTTC | CASSQLGGRAKNIQYF
TRBJ2-7 | NA | NA | TRBV20-1 | TGCAGTGCTAGCCGAGCGGTGGAGCAGTACTTC | CSASRAVEQYF
TRBJ2-1 | NA | TRBD1 | TRBV10-2 | TGCGCCAGCGGCTCGACAGGGTACAATGAGCAGTTCTTC | CASGSTGYNEQFF
TRBJ2-3 | NA | TRBD1 | TRBV11-2 | TGTGCCAGCAGCCCTCCGGGACAGGAATATACGCAGTATTTT | CASSPPGQEYTQYF
TRBJ2-1 | NA | NA | TRBV6-5 | TGTGCCAGCAGTTACTCGGGGCGGCAGGGGGGAAATGAGCAGTTCTTC | CASSYSGRQGGNEQFF
TRBJ1-1 | NA | TRBD1 | TRBV28 | TGTGCCAGCAGTCCCCGAACAGGGGGCCATAGTATAGCTTTCTTT | CASSPRTGGHSIAFF
TRBJ2-1 | NA | TRBD2 | TRBV18 | TGTGCCAGCTCACCCGGACTAGAGTACAATGAGCAGTTCTTC | CASSPGLEYNEQFF
TRBJ1-1 | NA | TRBD1 | TRBV28 | TGTGCCAGCAGTTTACCCTCTAGGACAGGGAGTACTGAAGCTTTCTTT | CASSLPSRTGSTEAFF
TRBJ2-5 | NA | TRBD2 | TRBV6-6 | TGTGCCAGCAGTTCCCTTAGCGGGGGAGACCAAGAGACCCAGTACTTC | CASSSLSGGDQETQYF
TRBJ2-2 | NA | TRBD2 | TRBV5-1 | TGCGCCAGCAGCTTCCTAGCGGGGGGTCCCGGGGAGCTGTTTTTT | CASSFLAGGPGELFF
TRBJ1-2 | few | NA | TRBV28 | TGTGCCAGCAGTTCACCCTCTAGGGGCGGCTACACCTTC | CASSSPSRGGYTF
TRBJ2-7 | NA | NA | TRBV6-1 | TGTGCCAGCAGTGAACTCGGCGGGACGACCTACGAGCAGTACTTC | CASSELGGTTYEQYF
TRBJ2-5 | NA | TRBD2 | TRBV5-1 | TGCGCCAGCAGCGGGACTAGCGGGGACCAAGAGACCCAGTACTTC | CASSGTSGDQETQYF
TRBJ1-1 | once | TRBD1 | TRBV6-1 | TGTGCCAGCAGCTTGGACAGGGAGGGCACTGAAGCTTTCTTT | CASSLDREGTEAFF
TRBJ1-1 | NA | NA | TRBV6-1 | TGTGCCAGCGAGAGGGAAGCCTACATGTGGACTGAAGCTTTCTTT | CASEREAYMWTEAFF
TRBJ1-1 | NA | TRBD1 | TRBV7-9 | TGTGCCAGCAGCACAGGGACAGTGAACACTGAAGCTTTCTTT | CASSTGTVNTEAFF
TRBJ1-6 | NA | TRBD1 | TRBV5-4 | TGTGCCAGCAGCTTGGGGGGGACAGAACATTCACCCCTCCACTTT | CASSLGGTEHSPLHF
TRBJ1-5 | NA | TRBD1 | TRBV4-2 | TGTGCCAGCAGCCAAGTGCGGGACAGTGATCAGCCCCAGCATTTT | CASSQVRDSDQPQHF
TRBJ2-7 | NA | TRBD1 | TRBV9 | TGTGCCAGCAGCCCTAGAGGGACAGGGAGCTACGAGCAGTACTTC | CASSPRGTGSYEQYF
TRBJ2-7 | NA | TRBD2 | TRBV14 | TGTGCCAGCAGCCAATGGCTAGCGGGACCCTACGAGCAGTACTTC | CASSQWLAGPYEQYF
TRBJ2-1 | NA | NA | TRBV6-6 | TGTGCCAGCAGTTACCTTCAGCAGGGCAATGAGCAGTTCTTC | CASSYLQQGNEQFF
TRBJ2-1 | NA | TRBD1 | TRBV30 | TGTGCCTGGAGTAGAGGGACAGATTCCTACAATGAGCAGTTCTTC | CAWSRGTDSYNEQFF